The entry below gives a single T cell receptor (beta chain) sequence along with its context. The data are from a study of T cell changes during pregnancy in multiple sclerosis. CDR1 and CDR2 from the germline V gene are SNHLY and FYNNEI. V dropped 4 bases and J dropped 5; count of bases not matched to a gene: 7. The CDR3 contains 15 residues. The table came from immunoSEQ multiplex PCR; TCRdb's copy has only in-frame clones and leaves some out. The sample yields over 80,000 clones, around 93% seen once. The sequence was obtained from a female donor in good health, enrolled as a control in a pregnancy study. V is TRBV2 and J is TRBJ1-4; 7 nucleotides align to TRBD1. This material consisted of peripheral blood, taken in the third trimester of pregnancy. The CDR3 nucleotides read TGTGCCAGCAGTGCACTAAGGGGGCTGAATGAAAAACTGTTTTTT. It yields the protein CASSALRGLNEKLFF.